What follows describes a single T cell receptor beta chain. Its recognized antigen is unknown. Per-base quality was not reported, and no clone a single base away is much larger than it. The data are from a study of CD8 T cells in ankylosing spondylitis (dated by TCRdb to 2016 to 2017). Concerning the study at large: The study profiled T cell receptor beta repertoires in healthy donors and ankylosing spondylitis patients to find disease-linked TCR variants. Peripheral blood was sampled, and synovial fluid was also collected from ankylosing spondylitis patients. The whole study cohort included over a hundred healthy donors and 25 ankylosing spondylitis patients.

Sequencing instrument: Illumina HiSeq 2500. TCR beta libraries were prepared by quantitative 5'-RACE with molecular barcodes. For the original study's pipeline: To identify disease-linked TCR variants, a new computational method was used, one built on a probabilistic model of VDJ rearrangement. TCRdb handled the public reads itself, with Q25 trimming in fastp and clone calling in MiXCR, and kept productive beta chains. Every entry covers one CDR3 protein and lists the most common genes and DNA from its rows. TCRdb, not the original authors, processed these V and J calls. A total of around 280,000 distinct CDR3 sequences appear in this sample, 20% of them only once. The ten largest clonotypes hold around 8% of the sample. Broad study findings and their caveats: A TCR beta motif of several highly homologous amino acid variants appeared characteristic of blood from ankylosing spondylitis patients. Some of the motif variants had been reported before in the synovial fluid and blood of reactive arthritis patients, a finding that suggests common disease-initiation mechanisms. The disease-linked clones were reported as significantly enriched in matched synovial fluid samples from ankylosing spondylitis patients. A CD8+ phenotype was shown by the disease-linked clones, which were found at relatively low frequencies in peripheral blood.

Sequenced input: blood, either unsorted or a sorted T cell fraction (not recorded which). The TCR sequence derives from a male donor with ankylosing spondylitis or in good health (not recorded which).

DNA sequence: TGCAGTGCTAGAGATGGAGCGGGAGATCGGGGTGAGCAGTTCTTC. Its amino acids are CSARDGAGDRGEQFF. The chain uses TRBV20-1 and TRBJ2-1, with TRBD2 identical over 8 junction bases. The CDR3 sequence holds 15 residues, the cysteine and phenylalanine included. Only the CDR3 DNA is retained, 45 bases long and in frame from the first base. Germline trimming amounts to 0 bases on V and 9 bases on J, with 10 as the count of junction bases outside the gene matches. CDR1 and CDR2 were assigned from the germline V gene (reference sequence) as DFQATT and SNEGSKA.